The 21 T cell receptor beta chains below all came from one sample that was sequenced in a study of T cells in Graves' hyperthyroidism and ophthalmopathy. Amplified TCR beta CDR3 regions came from RNA transcripts. Researchers ran a first-round RT-PCR on the TCR CDR3 using the HTBI primer set. TCRdb reanalysed the multiplex PCR reads using MiXCR and keeps one entry per CDR3 protein. The data contain a few hundred thousand distinct CDR3 sequences, 35% to 50% of them singletons. The specimen was peripheral blood or thyroid tissue (not recorded which). These receptors were collected from an adult woman with Graves' disease, either hyperthyroidism or ophthalmopathy (not recorded which).

This clonotype was counted at least ten times. The V and J genes are TRBV2 and TRBJ2-2; D possibly corresponds to TRBD1 (5 bases). CDR3 length equals 13 residues. Trimming took 6 bases from V and 5 from J, leaving 10 bases between them. Per germline, CDR1 SNHLY and CDR2 FYNNEI. This CDR3 is CASRTVFTGELFF. In DNA, the CDR3 is TGTGCCAGCAGGACAGTTTTTACCGGGGAGCTGTTTTTT.

This chain uses TRBV19 with TRBJ2-7, with D possibly matching TRBD1 (5 bases). The ends were cut back, 6 bases at V and 5 bases at J, with 20 bases in the middle. In germline, CDR1 is LNHDA, CDR2 SQIVND (reference sequence). The CDR3 contains 15 residues. DNA for the CDR3: TGTGCCAGTAGCCCAGGGATCGCAAACCGTAACGAGCAGTACTTC. This encodes CASSPGIANRNEQYF.

This clonotype was counted only a few times. The V and J genes are TRBV4-2 and TRBJ1-1; unclear D gene. V lost 1 base, J lost 3 bases, and 12 bases lay in between. CDR1 LGHNA and CDR2 YNFKEQ come from the germline V gene. The CDR3 consists of 15 residues. CDR3 sequence: CASSQATGLDTEAFF. The CDR3 DNA sequence: TGTGCCAGCAGCCAAGCAACGGGTCTTGACACTGAAGCTTTCTTT.

This clonotype has only a few counts. A clone one base away is much larger, so this may be a read error. This chain uses TRBV5-1 with TRBJ2-2, with unresolved D. CDR1 is SGHRS, CDR2 YFSETQ, per germline. Trimming left V 4 bases short and J 6 bases short, with 10 bases between. The CDR3 runs to 13 residues. The DNA of the CDR3 is TGCGCCAGCAGCCTAGAGAGAGCCGGGGAGCTGTTTTTT. Translating it yields CASSLERAGELFF.

The chain carries TRBV7-9 and TRBJ1-2; 7 bases match TRBD1. CDR1 SEHNR and CDR2 FQNEAQ come from the germline V gene (reference sequence). The CDR3 extends over 14 amino acids. The junction had 4 bases not matched to a gene; V was cut back by 3 bases and J by 3 bases. The CDR3 loop reads CASSFRDRHYGYTF. CDR3 coding DNA: TGTGCCAGCAGCTTCCGGGACAGACACTATGGCTACACCTTC.

The chain couples TRBV29-1 to TRBJ1-2, with 7 bases fitting TRBD1. The J segment lost 2 bases and the V segment lost 7 bases, leaving 25 bases of the junction unmatched. CDR3 length: 19 amino acids. Germline CDR1 SQVTM, CDR2 ANQGSEA. CDR3 DNA sequence: TGCAGCGCCGACAGGGAAAGAGACATTGAAGATGGGCTGAACTATGGCTACACCTTC. Translation: CSADRERDIEDGLNYGYTF.

The sample holds a few counts of this clonotype. The V and J genes are TRBV12-3 or TRBV12-4 and TRBJ1-1, with TRBD1 identical over 8 bases. The J segment lost 0 bases and the V segment lost 10 bases, leaving 10 bases of the junction unmatched. The CDR3 runs to 15 residues. For the CDR3, the DNA is TGTGCCAACAGCCGGGACAGGAAGATGAACACTGAAGCTTTCTTT. Translation: CANSRDRKMNTEAFF.

V gene TRBV20-1 combines with J gene TRBJ1-2; 7 nucleotides match TRBD1. CDR1 is DFQATT, CDR2 SNEGSKA, per germline (reference sequence). The CDR3 has 15 amino acids. The junction had 13 bases not matched to a gene; V was cut back by 4 bases and J by 5 bases. CDR3 in amino acids: CSAIPGGQGVYGYTF. CDR3 nucleotides: TGCAGTGCTATTCCGGGTGGGCAGGGGGTGTATGGCTACACCTTC.

The chain carries TRBV28 and TRBJ2-6; D is ambiguous. The V gene lost 6 bases and the J gene lost 18 bases, with 9 bases spanning the gap. The CDR3 consists of 9 residues. Germline CDR1 MDHEN, CDR2 SYDVKM. The CDR3 DNA follows: TGTGCCAGCAGCAGAACCCAGACTTTC. Residues: CASSRTQTF. The entire variable domain, with the rest obtained from reference TRBV28 and TRBJ2-6, is as follows: DVKVTQSSRYLVKRTGEKVFLECVQDMDHENMFWYRQDPGLGLRLIYFSYDVKMKEKGDIPEGYSVSREKKERFSLILESASTNQTSMYLCASSRTQTFGAGSRLTVL.

The chain has TRBV7-6 and TRBJ2-7, with 7 bases lining up with TRBD2. V gave up 5 bases and J gave up 0 bases; unmatched junction bases: 7. The CDR3 is made up of 15 amino acids. CDR1 and CDR2 (germline): SGHVS, FNYEAQ. The CDR3 is CASSPSGTPSYEQYF. For the CDR3, the DNA is TGTGCCAGCAGCCCGAGCGGGACGCCCTCCTACGAGCAGTACTTC.

V gene TRBV6-2 or TRBV6-3 combines with J gene TRBJ2-2, with TRBD2 identical over 15 bases. CDR1 is MNHEY and CDR2 is SVGEGT in the germline V gene. The V gene end was trimmed by 6 bases and the J gene end by 3 bases; junction bases not matched to a gene: 11. This CDR3 has 19 amino acids. The CDR3: CASSVGLAGGRSHTGELFF. CDR3 in DNA: TGTGCCAGCAGCGTGGGACTAGCGGGAGGAAGGTCGCACACCGGGGAGCTGTTTTTT.

This clonotype has ten or more counts. The rearrangement uses TRBV20-1 and TRBJ1-4, with D unresolved. CDR1 is DFQATT and CDR2 is SNEGSKA in the germline V gene (reference sequence). Between the trimmed V and J ends, which lost 1 base and 6 bases, there was a span of 12 bases. This CDR3 is built from 14 residues. The CDR3 is CSARGERVHEKLFF. The DNA of the CDR3 is TGCAGTGCTAGAGGGGAAAGGGTACATGAAAAACTGTTTTTT.

This clonotype came up once. This chain joins TRBV11-2 and TRBJ2-5; 8 nucleotides agree with TRBD2. V lost 4 bases and J lost 3; bases outside the gene matches: 4. Germline loops: CDR1 SGHAT, CDR2 FQNNGV. The CDR3 extends over 14 amino acids. The CDR3 DNA reads TGTGCCAGCAGCTGGGGACTAGGAGAAGAGACCCAGTACTTC. It is translated as CASSWGLGEETQYF.

In this sample, this clonotype turned up once. This chain joins TRBV7-2 and TRBJ1-2; no clear D gene. Trimming removed 7 bases at V and 12 bases at J, with 15 bases between. CDR3 length: 11 residues. Looked up from germline, CDR1 is SGHTA and CDR2 is FQGNSA. Here the CDR3 reads CASTPSSGNTF. In nucleotides, the CDR3 is TGTGCCAGCACCCCCAGCTCTGGAAACACCTTC.

A note on this clonotype: A much larger clone is a single base away; this may be a read error. The chain joins TRBV7-9 to TRBJ2-7, with D possibly matching TRBD2 (5 bases). Per germline, CDR1 SEHNR and CDR2 FQNEAQ (reference sequence). The CDR3 sequence is 15 residues long. CDR3 loop: CASSQERQAGYEQYF. CDR3 nucleotides: TGCGCCAGCAGCCAAGAACGGCAGGCGGGCTACGAGCAGTACTTC.

This clonotype was detected a few times. The rearrangement joins TRBV10-3 to TRBJ2-7; tentative D call: TRBD2 (6 bases). Trimming removed 8 bases from V and 2 bases from J, with 7 bases in between. The germline CDR1 and CDR2 sequences are ENHRY and SYGVKD. The CDR3 is 11 residues long. This chain's CDR3 is CAIGEAYEQYF. CDR3 DNA sequence: TGTGCCATCGGGGAGGCCTACGAGCAGTACTTC.

The chain couples TRBV3-1 to TRBJ1-6; no clear D gene. This CDR3 spans 15 amino acids. Germline V gives CDR1 LGHDT, CDR2 YNNKEL (reference sequence). Trimming removed 0 bases from V and 6 bases from J, with 9 bases in between. The CDR3 DNA reads as TGTGCCAGCAGCCAAGAATTACAGTCTAATTCACCCCTCCACTTT. This translates into CASSQELQSNSPLHF.

This chain links TRBV10-3 with TRBJ2-5, with 9 bases fitting TRBD1. Looked up from germline, CDR1 is ENHRY and CDR2 is SYGVKD. With V trimmed by 3 bases and J by 0 bases, 5 bases remained unmatched. The CDR3 covers 16 residues. The DNA of the CDR3 is TGTGCCATCAGTGAACCGACAGGGGGATACCAAGAGACCCAGTACTTC. Residues: CAISEPTGGYQETQYF.

On this clonotype itself: This may come from a read error, since a much larger clone is one base off. V usage is TRBV29-1 and J usage is TRBJ2-1; the match to TRBD1 covers 7 bases. Germline V gene data show CDR1 as SQVTM and CDR2 as ANQGSEA. There are 15 residues in the CDR3. CDR3 sequence (DNA): TGCAGCGTTGTGCCCCGGACAGGAGTCTACAATGAGCAGCTCTTC. Amino acid sequence: CSVVPRTGVYNEQLF.

The chain is built from TRBV6-1 and TRBJ2-7; 8 bases are shared with TRBD2. Germline V gives CDR1 MNHNS, CDR2 SASEGT. The CDR3 extends over 13 amino acids. Germline trimming cut 8 bases from V and 5 bases from J; bases unmatched to any gene: 8. The CDR3 DNA reads TGTGCCAGCCGGTTCGGGGGGGCCCACGAGCAGTACTTC. Protein: CASRFGGAHEQYF.

The chain is built from TRBV12-3 or TRBV12-4 and TRBJ2-5; a possible D gene is TRBD2 (5 bases). CDR3 length: 11 residues. The V and J ends lost 5 bases and 7 bases respectively, with 8 bases between them. CDR3 loop: CASSVAGTQYF. The CDR3 DNA follows: TGTGCCAGCAGTGTGGCGGGGACCCAGTACTTC.